The sequence of this TCR beta chain was determined in a study of Graves' ophthalmopathy and Graves' hyperthyroidism. Investigators amplified TCR beta CDR3 regions from RNA transcripts. First-round RT-PCR employed HTBI primers, with a second-round multiplex PCR after it. TCRdb re-derived calls from the multiplex PCR reads in MiXCR, one entry per CDR3 protein. The table lists approximately 330,000 distinct CDR3 sequences, roughly 15% of them singletons. The CDR3 runs to 15 residues. Trimming shortened V by 6 bases and J by 9 bases, and 24 bases separated the two germline ends. Per the germline V gene, CDR1 is SGHTA and CDR2 is FQGNSA.

Sequencing was done on a sample of peripheral blood. V usage is TRBV7-2 and J usage is TRBJ2-7, with D perhaps TRBD2 (5 bases). The clonotype was recovered from an adult man with Graves' ophthalmopathy. CDR3 in DNA: TGTGCCAGCAGTTACCTACTAGAGCAGACGATGGCGCAGTACTTC. Translating it yields CASSYLLEQTMAQYF.